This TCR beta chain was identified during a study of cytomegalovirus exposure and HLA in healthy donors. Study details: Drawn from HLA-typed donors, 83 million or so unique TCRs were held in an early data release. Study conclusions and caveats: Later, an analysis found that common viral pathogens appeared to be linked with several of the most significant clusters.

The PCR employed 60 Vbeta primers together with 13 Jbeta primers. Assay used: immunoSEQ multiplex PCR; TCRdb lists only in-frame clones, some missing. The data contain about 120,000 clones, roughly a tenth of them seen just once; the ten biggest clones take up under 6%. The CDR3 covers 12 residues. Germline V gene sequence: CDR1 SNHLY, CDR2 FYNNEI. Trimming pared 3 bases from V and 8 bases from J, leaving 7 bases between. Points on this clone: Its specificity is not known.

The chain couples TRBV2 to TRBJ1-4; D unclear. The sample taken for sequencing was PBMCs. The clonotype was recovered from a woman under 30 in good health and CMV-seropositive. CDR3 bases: TGTGCCAGCAGTGAGGGAGAGGAAAAACTGTTTTTT. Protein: CASSEGEEKLFF.